A selection of T cell receptor beta chains follows, all from one sample in a study of monozygotic twins with inflammatory bowel disease. One entry per CDR3 protein, without DNA, is what TCRdb gives after re-calling the 5' RACE reads. The repertoire table contains over 350,000 distinct CDR3 sequences. Sequenced: blood. Source of these receptors: a human donor with ulcerative colitis or Crohn's disease, or a healthy co-twin of an affected twin (not recorded which). Both conserved end residues are part of each CDR3.

>TRBV5-1|TRBJ2-3|15
CASSLDGSRTDTQYF
>TRBV9|TRBJ2-2|19
CASSVATGASGGVTGELFF
>TRBV7-9|TRBJ1-5|14
CASSSTQGNQPQHF
>TRBV20-1|TRBJ1-1|12
CSADRGDTEAFF
>TRBV28|TRBJ2-1|13
CASSLFRANEQFF
>TRBV6-5|TRBJ1-2|14
CASSFFSGNYGYTF
>TRBV12-3/TRBV12-4|TRBJ2-7|16
CASSSPGTGVSYEQYF
>TRBV12-3/TRBV12-4|TRBJ2-7|13
CASSLTRAYEQYF
>TRBV11-2|TRBJ2-1|18
CASSFRLAGGQFYNEQFF
>TRBV7-9|TRBJ2-2|15
CASSFLQGHTGELFF
>TRBV14|TRBJ2-1|14
CASSQVHSYNEQFF
>TRBV30|TRBJ2-1|14
CAWSVAGPRNEQFF
>TRBV4-3|TRBJ2-1|15
CASSPDRGSYNEQFF
>TRBV12-3/TRBV12-4|TRBJ2-5|14
CASSLGPRKETQYF
>TRBV5-1|TRBJ1-2|15
CASSLDSRQGAGYTF
>TRBV4-3|TRBJ2-1|15
CASSQRFRNDNEQFF
>TRBV11-3|TRBJ1-1|13
CASSLTGDTEAFF
>TRBV4-2|TRBJ1-1|16
CASSQGSWGGLDEAFF
>TRBV5-1|TRBJ2-3|15
CASSLGLISTDTQYF
>TRBV7-2|TRBJ1-2|13
CASWDRGNYGYTF
>TRBV6-2/TRBV6-3|TRBJ2-7|14
CASDLGTNSYEQYF
>TRBV6-5|TRBJ2-7|14
CASSYGRGSYEQYF
>TRBV7-2|TRBJ2-4|15
CASSPGSVAKNIQYF
>TRBV7-9|TRBJ1-1|14
CASSGDRVNTEAFF
>TRBV7-2|TRBJ2-1|17
CASSLGFGLASYNEQFF
>TRBV7-3|TRBJ1-1|14
CASSILGAGTEAFF
>TRBV30|TRBJ2-5|13
CAWARIRGETQYF
>TRBV4-1|TRBJ2-6|17
CASSKPQRGAGANVLTF
>TRBV20-1|TRBJ2-5|13
CSASVTAEETQYF
>TRBV7-2|TRBJ2-4|14
CASSFYSQDNIQYF
>TRBV6-2/TRBV6-3|TRBJ1-2|17
CASSSPPGRTKSYGYTF
>TRBV19|TRBJ2-6|15
CASVISGSGANVLTF
>TRBV12-3/TRBV12-4|TRBJ2-7|17
CASSRVRDREHSYEQYF
>TRBV12-3/TRBV12-4|TRBJ1-1|14
CASSPQDRGAEAFF
>TRBV5-6|TRBJ2-7|14
CASSWGQTTYEQYF
>TRBV7-9|TRBJ1-6|15
CASSLETGLYSPLHF
>TRBV20-1|TRBJ1-1|14
CSAGNRAGNTEAFF
>TRBV5-6|TRBJ1-5|15
CASSFADRRHQPQHF
>TRBV24-1|TRBJ1-1|12
CATMDPAGEAFF
>TRBV12-3/TRBV12-4|TRBJ1-2|13
CASSLSRVAGYTF
>TRBV20-1|TRBJ2-3|16
CSANHLAGGRTDTQYF
>TRBV5-1|TRBJ2-2|14
CASSLGQSTGELFF
>TRBV11-2|TRBJ2-1|19
CASSLLGSGGQSSYNEQFF
>TRBV23-1|TRBJ2-1|17
CASSQSTDRGHYNEQFF
>TRBV29-1|TRBJ2-7|14
CSVEGGRGTDEQYF
>TRBV5-1|TRBJ1-1|13
CASTKGENTEAFF
>TRBV4-2|TRBJ2-1|17
CASSQVAGGTPRNEQFF
>TRBV7-9|TRBJ2-4|16
CASSTTGSLAKNIQYF
>TRBV7-2|TRBJ2-3|14
CASSSNTGKYTQYF
>TRBV7-3|TRBJ2-4|14
CASSSTGGKNIQYF
>TRBV29-1|TRBJ2-5|13
CSVGTDVRETQYF
>TRBV20-1|TRBJ1-1|12
CSASTIVTEAFF
>TRBV7-9|TRBJ1-2|13
CASSFQTGRDHTF
>TRBV9|TRBJ1-1|16
CASSAGQGDWGTEAFF
>TRBV20-1|TRBJ2-2|14
CSAPHRGPTGELFF